Listed here are 18 T cell receptor beta chains from one sample, sequenced in a study of shared clonotypes between healthy human individuals (TCRdb year 2020). The receptor library was made with the immunoSEQ multiplex PCR assay. The source is immuneACCESS, and TCRdb retained only in-frame sequences with V and J called. Part of the clones is not carried over; for the studies checked, unresolved V genes explain less than half of this, and the remainder is unexplained. This sample holds roughly 450,000 clones; around 79% were observed only once. Together, the top ten hold around 13% of the sample. The sample taken for sequencing was PBMCs. These receptors all stem from a woman in her thirties or forties in good health. Some clones in this sample may be carry-over from other donors' samples.

V and J are TRBV2 and TRBJ2-2; 7 positions match TRBD2. Trimming took 4 bases from V and 7 from J; bases not matched to a gene: 3. From germline, CDR1 is SNHLY and CDR2 FYNNEI. The CDR3 contains 13 residues. CDR3 amino acids: CASSVSGHGELFF. The CDR3, as DNA: TGTGCCAGCAGTGTTAGCGGGCACGGGGAGCTGTTTTTT.

This chain uses TRBV15 with TRBJ2-1; 8 nucleotides align to TRBD2. The CDR3 has 17 amino acids. V shed 3 bases, J shed 5 bases, and the junction held 12 bases outside the gene matches. Germline V gives CDR1 LNHNV, CDR2 YYDKDF (reference sequence). The CDR3 DNA reads TGTGCCACCAGCAGGGGGCTGGAGCGGGAGAGCGACAATGAGCAGTTCTTC. This translates into CATSRGLERESDNEQFF.

A remark on this clone: Other DNA sequences in the same sample also yield this CDR3. This rearrangement joins TRBV15 to TRBJ1-5, with D possibly being TRBD1 (5 bases). The germline gives CDR1 LNHNV, CDR2 YYDKDF (reference sequence). V was shortened by 0 bases and J by 2 bases, with 8 bases between the two germline ends. The CDR3 covers 15 residues. The CDR3 DNA reads TGTGCCACCAGCAGAGACCCGGGGGGCAATCAGCCCCAGCATTTT. It is translated as CATSRDPGGNQPQHF.

The gene calls are TRBV7-8 and TRBJ2-7; D possibly uses TRBD1 or TRBD2 (6 bases each). The V end lost 1 base, the J end lost 0 bases, and 16 bases lay between the germline ends. In germline, CDR1 is SGHVS, CDR2 FQNEAQ. The CDR3 length is 17 residues. This CDR3 is CASSLVVGGPSSYEQYF. CDR3 sequence (DNA): TGTGCCAGCAGCTTAGTCGTCGGGGGCCCCAGCTCCTACGAGCAGTACTTC.

The chain couples TRBV18 to TRBJ2-5, with D unclear. Germline V gene data show CDR1 as KGHSH and CDR2 as LQKENI. The CDR3 spans 13 residues. V was shortened by 5 bases and J by 5 bases, with 12 bases between the two germline ends. In DNA, the CDR3 is TGTGCCAGCTCATATTTGGGCCGGGAGACCCAGTACTTC. Translated: CASSYLGRETQYF.

This sequence joins TRBV6-5 and TRBJ2-3; 10 bases are shared with TRBD2. Germline CDR1 MNHEY, CDR2 SVGAGI. The CDR3 has 15 amino acids. Trimming took 0 bases from V and 8 from J; bases not matched to a gene: 5. In DNA, the CDR3 is TGTGCCAGCAGTTACTCCAGCGGGAGGGCCGGTACGCAGTATTTT. Translation gives CASSYSSGRAGTQYF.

V usage is TRBV11-3 and J usage is TRBJ2-7, with D possibly being TRBD1 (5 bases). Trimming left V 4 bases short and J 4 bases short, with 8 bases between. Germline loops: CDR1 SGHNT, CDR2 YENEEA. The CDR3 extends over 12 amino acids. In DNA form, the CDR3 reads TGTGCCAGCAGCTCAGACAGATACGAGCAGTACTTC. It yields the protein CASSSDRYEQYF.

The chain employs TRBV5-1 and TRBJ2-7; TRBD2 matches at 13 bases. J was trimmed by 5 bases and V by 4 bases; bases with no gene match: 6. CDR1 and CDR2 from the germline V gene are SGHRS and YFSETQ. The CDR3 extends over 15 amino acids. The chain's CDR3 is CASSRSGTSGNEQYF. CDR3 coding DNA: TGCGCCAGCAGCCGATCCGGGACTAGCGGGAACGAGCAGTACTTC.

The V gene is TRBV7-2, the J gene TRBJ2-5; 10 nucleotides line up with TRBD2. CDR3 size: 16 residues. The V and J ends lost 1 base and 5 bases, in that order; junction bases with no gene match: 7. From germline, CDR1 is SGHTA and CDR2 FQGNSA. The CDR3 sequence is CASSLVASGSVETQYF. CDR3 nucleotide sequence: TGTGCCAGCAGCTTAGTGGCTAGCGGGAGTGTGGAGACCCAGTACTTC.

This chain links TRBV7-2 with TRBJ2-5, with a tentative D call TRBD2 (7 bases). The CDR3 spans 16 residues. Trimming pared 4 bases from V and 5 bases from J, leaving 20 bases between. Germline assignment: CDR1 SGHTA and CDR2 FQGNSA. The CDR3 loop is CASSWTLAGARETQYF. CDR3 in DNA: TGTGCCAGCAGCTGGACTTTGGCGGGGGCGAGGGAGACCCAGTACTTC. The full variable domain, in which reference TRBV7-2 and TRBJ2-5 provide the parts outside the CDR3, is GAGVSQSPSNKVTEKGKDVELRCDPISGHTALYWYRQSLGQGLEFLIYFQGNSAPDKSGLPSDRFSAERTGGSVSTLTIQRTQQEDSAVYLCASSWTLAGARETQYFGPGTRLLVL.

This clone was found a few times. CDR3 amino acids: CASSLGSGDTDTQYF. CDR3 in DNA: TGTGCCAGCAGCTTGGGTAGCGGGGATACAGATACGCAGTATTTT. The chain carries TRBV13 and TRBJ2-3; 8 bases are shared with TRBD2. The CDR3 has 15 residues. The V and J ends lost 3 bases and 3 bases, in that order; junction bases with no gene match: 5. Per germline, CDR1 PRHDT and CDR2 FYEKMQ (reference sequence). Variable domain in full (rest from reference TRBV13 and TRBJ2-3): AAGVIQSPRHLIKEKRETATLKCYPIPRHDTVYWYQQGPGQDPQFLISFYEKMQSDKGSIPDRFSAQQFSDYHSELNMSSLELGDSALYFCASSLGSGDTDTQYFGPGTRLTVL.

The chain uses TRBV10-2 and TRBJ2-1; 8 bases agree with TRBD2. CDR1 is WSHSY, CDR2 SAAADI, per germline. Losses at the gene ends were 0 bases for V and 10 bases for J; bases not matched to a gene: 8. The CDR3 runs 15 residues. The CDR3 is CASSESASGHGEQFF. CDR3 coding DNA: TGCGCCAGCAGTGAGTCGGCTAGCGGGCACGGCGAGCAGTTCTTC.

The sample holds one count of this clone. The V and J genes are TRBV10-3 and TRBJ2-7; D unclear. V lost 6 bases, J lost 0 bases, and 6 bases lay in between. CDR1 and CDR2 from the germline V gene are ENHRY and SYGVKD. The length of the CDR3 is 12 residues. The CDR3: CAIRSDSYEQYF. The CDR3 DNA follows: TGTGCCATCAGATCAGACTCCTACGAGCAGTACTTC.

The rearrangement joins TRBV13 to TRBJ2-1, with 11 bases identical to TRBD2. The CDR3 extends over 14 amino acids. V lost 5 bases, J lost 5 bases, and 2 bases stayed unmatched. Germline CDR1 PRHDT, CDR2 FYEKMQ (reference sequence). Here the CDR3 reads CASSPGLADNEQFF. CDR3 in DNA: TGTGCCAGCAGCCCGGGACTAGCGGACAATGAGCAGTTCTTC.

The chain carries TRBV28 and TRBJ1-1, with 7 bases identical to TRBD1. The CDR3 is 14 residues long. The germline gives CDR1 MDHEN, CDR2 SYDVKM. V was pared by 8 bases and J by 2 bases, with 8 bases of the junction left unmatched. The chain's CDR3 is CASGSRGGNTEAFF. The CDR3 region has the DNA TGTGCCAGCGGGAGCAGGGGGGGCAACACTGAAGCTTTCTTT. The variable domain in full, with the rest retrieved from reference TRBV28 and TRBJ1-1, is DVKVTQSSRYLVKRTGEKVFLECVQDMDHENMFWYRQDPGLGLRLIYFSYDVKMKEKGDIPEGYSVSREKKERFSLILESASTNQTSMYLCASGSRGGNTEAFFGQGTRLTVV.

The V gene is TRBV7-2, the J gene TRBJ2-5; 11 bases agree with TRBD1. Trimming took 3 bases from V and 5 from J; bases not matched to a gene: 2. The CDR3 covers 14 residues. Germline loops: CDR1 SGHTA, CDR2 FQGNSA. CDR3 DNA sequence: TGTGCCAGCAGCTTGGACAGGGGGCTCGAGACCCAGTACTTC. It encodes CASSLDRGLETQYF.

The chain links TRBV4-1 to TRBJ2-2; D gene ambiguous. The CDR3 has 15 residues. Trimming removed 1 base at V and 5 bases at J, with 11 bases between. Looked up from germline, CDR1 is MGHRA and CDR2 is YSYEKL. The CDR3 nucleotides read TGCGCCAGCAGCCAAGGGGTTCGGTCTACCGGGGAGCTGTTTTTT. Translation: CASSQGVRSTGELFF.

This clone was detected a few times. The V and J genes are TRBV9 and TRBJ1-2; unclear D gene. The CDR3 is 13 amino acids. Trimming removed 5 bases at V and 1 base at J, with 9 bases between. CDR1 SGDLS and CDR2 YYNGEE come from the germline V gene. The CDR3 here is CASSSDSNYGYTF. In nucleotides, the CDR3 is TGTGCCAGCAGTTCCGATAGTAACTATGGCTACACCTTC.